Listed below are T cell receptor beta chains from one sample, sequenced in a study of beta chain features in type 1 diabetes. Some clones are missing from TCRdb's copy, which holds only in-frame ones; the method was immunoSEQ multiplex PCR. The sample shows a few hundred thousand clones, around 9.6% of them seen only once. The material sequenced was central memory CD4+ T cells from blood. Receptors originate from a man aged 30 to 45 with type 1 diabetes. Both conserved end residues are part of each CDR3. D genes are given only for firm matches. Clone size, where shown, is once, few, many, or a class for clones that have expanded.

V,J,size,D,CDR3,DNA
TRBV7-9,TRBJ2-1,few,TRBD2,CASSPRTSGFTYNEQFF,TGTGCCAGCAGCCCCCGGACTAGCGGGTTTACCTACAATGAGCAGTTCTTC
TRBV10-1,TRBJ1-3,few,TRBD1,CASSESWTGNTIYF,TGCGCCAGCAGTGAGTCGTGGACAGGGAACACCATATATTTT
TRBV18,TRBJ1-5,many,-,CASSQSGAGSNQPQHF,TGTGCCAGCTCACAGTCAGGGGCAGGTAGCAATCAGCCCCAGCATTTT
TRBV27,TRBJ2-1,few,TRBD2,CASSPSGREGNEQFF,TGTGCCAGCAGTCCAAGCGGGAGGGAAGGGAATGAGCAGTTCTTC
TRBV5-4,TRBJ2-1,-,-,CASSLVGDEQFF,TGTGCCAGCAGCTTGGTAGGCGATGAGCAGTTCTTC
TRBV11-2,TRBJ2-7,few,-,CASSLEAADTYEQYF,TGTGCCAGCAGCTTAGAAGCGGCTGACACCTACGAGCAGTACTTC
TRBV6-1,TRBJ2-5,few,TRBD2,CASSEEGGSTETQYF,TGTGCCAGCAGTGAAGAGGGCGGGAGCACGGAGACCCAGTACTTC
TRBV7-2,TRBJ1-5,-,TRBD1,CASSSTGGNQPQHF,TGTGCCAGCAGCTCGACAGGGGGCAATCAGCCCCAGCATTTT
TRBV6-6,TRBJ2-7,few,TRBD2,CASSTGTSKQYF,TGTGCCAGCAGTACCGGGACTAGCAAACAGTACTTC
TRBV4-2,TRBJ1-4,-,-,CASSQGGAEPEKLFF,TGTGCCAGCAGCCAAGGGGGGGCAGAGCCTGAAAAACTGTTTTTT
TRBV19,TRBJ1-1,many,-,CASLLSANTEAFF,TGTGCCAGCCTGCTCAGCGCGAACACTGAAGCTTTCTTT
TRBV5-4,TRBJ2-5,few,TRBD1,CASSLGQGKETQYF,TGTGCCAGCAGCTTGGGACAGGGGAAAGAGACCCAGTACTTC
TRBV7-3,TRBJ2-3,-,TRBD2,CASSLNSLAGAGDTQYF,TGTGCCAGCAGCTTAAATAGTCTAGCGGGAGCTGGAGATACGCAGTATTTT
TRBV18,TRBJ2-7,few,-,CASSPGESYEQYF,TGTGCCAGCTCACCGGGAGAGTCCTACGAGCAGTACTTC
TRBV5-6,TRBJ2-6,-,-,CASRIAQRSGANVLTF,TGTGCCAGCAGAATTGCACAGCGCTCTGGGGCCAACGTCCTGACTTTC
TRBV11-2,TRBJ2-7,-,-,CASSLTPQHEQYF,TGTGCCAGCAGCTTAACCCCTCAACACGAGCAGTACTTC
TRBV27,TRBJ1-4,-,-,CASSTQDEKLFF,TGTGCCAGCAGTACCCAGGATGAAAAACTGTTTTTT
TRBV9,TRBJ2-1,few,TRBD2,CASSQTSGTYNEQFF,TGTGCCAGCAGCCAAACTAGCGGGACATACAATGAGCAGTTCTTC
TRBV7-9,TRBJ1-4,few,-,CASSLPDKSPEKLFF,TGTGCCAGCAGCTTACCCGATAAATCACCTGAAAAACTGTTTTTT
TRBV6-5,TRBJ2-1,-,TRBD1,CASSRPGQGNSEQFF,TGTGCCAGCAGTCGACCGGGACAGGGGAACAGCGAGCAGTTCTTC
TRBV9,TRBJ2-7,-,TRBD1,CASSAGTGFYEQYF,TGTGCCAGCAGCGCCGGGACAGGATTCTACGAGCAGTACTTC
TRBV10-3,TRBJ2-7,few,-,CAIRSLSDRAYEQYF,TGTGCCATCAGATCCCTATCAGACAGAGCTTACGAGCAGTACTTC
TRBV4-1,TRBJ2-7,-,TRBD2,CASSQDRGRAGYF,TGCGCCAGCAGCCAAGATCGGGGGAGGGCCGGGTACTTC
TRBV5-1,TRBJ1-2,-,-,CASSLEINYTF,TGTGCCAGCAGCTTGGAGATTAACTACACCTTC
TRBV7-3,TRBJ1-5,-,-,CASSSPGTGTQPQHF,TGTGCCAGCAGCTCACCGGGAACAGGGACTCAGCCCCAGCATTTT
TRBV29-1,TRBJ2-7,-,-,CSVGPEAWEQYF,TGCAGCGTTGGCCCCGAAGCTTGGGAGCAGTACTTC
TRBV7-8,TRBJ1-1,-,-,CASSFQSVAFF,TGTGCCAGCAGCTTTCAATCGGTAGCTTTCTTT
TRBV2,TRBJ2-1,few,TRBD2,CASGLADTYNEQFF,TGTGCCAGCGGACTAGCGGATACCTACAATGAGCAGTTCTTC
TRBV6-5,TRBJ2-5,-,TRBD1,CASSPGGLEQYF,TGTGCCAGCAGTCCAGGGGGCCTAGAGCAGTACTTC
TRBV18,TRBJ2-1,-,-,CASSPLGPNNEQFF,TGTGCCAGCTCACCACTTGGACCGAACAATGAGCAGTTCTTC
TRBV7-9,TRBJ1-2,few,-,CASSLASVTGYGYTF,TGTGCCAGCAGCTTAGCGAGCGTTACAGGCTATGGCTACACCTTC
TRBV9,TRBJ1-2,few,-,CASSVEGFGYTF,TGTGCCAGCAGCGTAGAGGGTTTTGGCTACACCTTC
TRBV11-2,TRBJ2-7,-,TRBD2,CASSLGTSGTAYEQYF,TGTGCCAGCAGCTTAGGGACTAGCGGGACCGCCTACGAGCAGTACTTC
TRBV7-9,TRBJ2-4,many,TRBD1,CASSVGTEVDIQYF,TGTGCCAGCAGCGTCGGGACAGAGGTGGATATTCAGTACTTC
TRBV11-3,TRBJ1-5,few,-,CASSRWTDNQPQHF,TGTGCCAGCAGCCGATGGACGGACAATCAGCCCCAGCATTTT
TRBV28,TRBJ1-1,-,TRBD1,CASSLGGWDSSRGTEAFF,TGTGCCAGCAGTTTAGGGGGTTGGGACAGTTCAAGAGGCACTGAAGCTTTCTTT
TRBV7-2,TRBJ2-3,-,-,CASSLGRTDTQYF,TGTGCCAGCAGCTTAGGACGCACAGATACGCAGTATTTT
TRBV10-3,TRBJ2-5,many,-,CAISDQLAQETQYF,TGTGCCATCAGTGATCAACTAGCCCAAGAGACCCAGTACTTC
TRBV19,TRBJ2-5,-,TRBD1,CASSNQGARAQYF,TGTGCCAGTAGTAATCAGGGGGCTAGGGCCCAGTACTTC
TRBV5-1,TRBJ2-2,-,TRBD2,CASSRALSGGTGELFF,TGCGCCAGCAGTCGAGCCCTTAGCGGGGGCACCGGGGAGCTGTTTTTT
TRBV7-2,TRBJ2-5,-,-,CASSLEVGVETQYF,TGTGCCAGCAGCTTAGAAGTAGGCGTAGAGACCCAGTACTTC
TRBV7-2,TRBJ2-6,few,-,CASSLRGTGANVLTF,TGTGCCAGCAGCTTGAGGGGGACTGGGGCCAACGTCCTGACTTTC